This is a list of T cell receptor beta chains from one sample in a study of cytomegalovirus exposure and HLA in healthy donors. Measured with immunoSEQ multiplex PCR; TCRdb has only the in-frame clones, and not every one. Counted here are about 100,000 clones, roughly 78% occurring once; the ten biggest clones make up 0.6% to 0.95%. Source material: PBMCs. All receptors derive from a woman aged 55-70 years in good health and CMV-seronegative. The CDR3 runs from the conserved cysteine through the conserved F or W. A D gene is named only where the DNA matches it firmly. Clone size is given for some rows only: seen once, a few or many times, or a class if the clone is expanded.

J gene	V gene	D gene	clone size	CDR3 DNA	CDR3 protein
TRBJ1-2	TRBV2	TRBD1	few	TGTGCCAGCAGCAAAACAGAGACAGGGGGCGGTGGCTACACCTTC	CASSKTETGGGGYTF
TRBJ1-5	TRBV6-5	TRBD1	NA	TGTGCCAGCAGCCCAAACAGGGGTTCCAATCAGCCCCAGCATTTT	CASSPNRGSNQPQHF
TRBJ2-5	TRBV6-5	TRBD1	NA	TGTGCCAGCAGTACAGGGACAGGACAAGAGACCCAGTACTTC	CASSTGTGQETQYF
TRBJ1-5	TRBV5-5	TRBD1	few	TGTGCCAGCAGTCTCGACAGGGGGTACAATCAGCCCCAGCATTTT	CASSLDRGYNQPQHF
TRBJ1-4	TRBV5-1	NA	few	TGCGCCAGCAGCTCACAGGGAACCTTTGAAAAACTGTTTTTT	CASSSQGTFEKLFF
TRBJ1-6	TRBV28	NA	once	TGTGCCATCGAGACTAATAATTCACCCCTCCACTTT	CAIETNNSPLHF
TRBJ1-5	TRBV2	NA	NA	TGTGCCAGCACAGCGGAGGGTAATCAGCCCCAGCATTTT	CASTAEGNQPQHF
TRBJ1-4	TRBV2	TRBD1	NA	TGTGCCAGCAAAACCGGGACAGGAGCCGAAAAACTGTTTTTT	CASKTGTGAEKLFF
TRBJ2-7	TRBV19	NA	NA	TGTGCCAGTAGTATTGGCAGGCTTAGGTCCTACGAGCAGTACTTC	CASSIGRLRSYEQYF
TRBJ1-3	TRBV27	TRBD1	NA	TGTGCCAGCAGTCCCGGGACAGGGAAAGGTGGAAACACCATATATTTT	CASSPGTGKGGNTIYF
TRBJ1-1	TRBV10-2	NA	NA	TGCGCCAGCACCGGACAGACGGACACTGAAGCTTTCTTT	CASTGQTDTEAFF
TRBJ1-1	TRBV4-3	NA	few	TGCGCCAGCAGCCAAGATCGACAGAAAACTGAAGCTTTCTTT	CASSQDRQKTEAFF
TRBJ2-5	TRBV28	NA	NA	TGTGCCAGCATTCCACAGGGGACTGGCGAGACCCAGTACTTC	CASIPQGTGETQYF
TRBJ1-1	TRBV6-5	NA	NA	TGTGCCAGCAGTTATAGACCGGGATTGAACACTGAAGCTTTCTTT	CASSYRPGLNTEAFF
TRBJ1-5	TRBV30	NA	NA	TGTGCCTGGAGTTACAGAAGCAATCAGCCCCAGCATTTT	CAWSYRSNQPQHF
TRBJ2-5	TRBV13	NA	once	TGTGCCAGCAGCTTAGCGGGAAAAGAGACCCAGTACTTC	CASSLAGKETQYF
TRBJ2-7	TRBV5-1	TRBD2	few	TGCGCCAGCAGCCCCGGGACTAGCGGGGGAACCTACGAGCAGTACTTC	CASSPGTSGGTYEQYF
TRBJ1-1	TRBV7-8	TRBD1	NA	TGTGCCAGCAGCGAGACAGGGGGCGCATTAGGAAGGACTGAAGCTTTCTTT	CASSETGGALGRTEAFF
TRBJ2-6	TRBV2	TRBD1	NA	TGTGCCAGCAGTCAGGGGGTTTCCTCTGGGGCCAACGTCCTGACTTTC	CASSQGVSSGANVLTF
TRBJ2-3	TRBV7-2	NA	NA	TGTGCCAGCAGCTTGTTGACAACCGTCAATACGCAGTATTTT	CASSLLTTVNTQYF
TRBJ1-2	TRBV9	NA	NA	TGTGCCAGCAGCGGGCAGGGTGATGGGCCTTATGGCTACACCTTC	CASSGQGDGPYGYTF
TRBJ1-5	TRBV7-2	NA	few	TGTGCCAGCAGCTTAAGGAGGGGCGATAGCAATCAGCCCCAGCATTTT	CASSLRRGDSNQPQHF
TRBJ2-1	TRBV5-6	NA	NA	TGTGCCAGCAGCCCAGGGGACTCCTACAATGAGCAGTTCTTC	CASSPGDSYNEQFF
TRBJ1-5	TRBV28	NA	NA	TGTGCCAGCAGCTTCTCTCGAGGAGGGAGTCAGCCCCAGCATTTT	CASSFSRGGSQPQHF
TRBJ2-3	TRBV7-9	NA	NA	TGTGCCAGCAGCCCGAGGGACTCACGAAACGGAGATACGCAGTATTTT	CASSPRDSRNGDTQYF
TRBJ2-4	TRBV29-1	TRBD1	once	TGCAGCGCCAGGGACAGGGAGGCCAAAAACATTCAGTACTTC	CSARDREAKNIQYF